Listed below are T cell receptor beta chains from one sample, sequenced in a study of tumor T cells in aggressive B-cell lymphoma. The data were produced by immunoSEQ multiplex PCR, yet TCRdb's version contains in-frame clones alone and is incomplete. The sample carries some 7,200 clones, roughly 90% recorded once. The sample consisted of tumor tissue. All receptors come from an adult with diffuse large B cell lymphoma. Some clones in this sample may be carry-over from other donors' samples. The CDR3 runs from the conserved cysteine through the conserved F or W. D genes are given only for firm matches. Some rows have no size entry. The others give once, few or many, or a class for an expanded clone.

j_gene	v_gene	abundance	d_gene	CDR3nt	CDR3aa
TRBJ2-3	TRBV6-6	.	.	TGTGCCAGCAGGGGGCCATCAGGTACGCAGTATTTT	CASRGPSGTQYF
TRBJ2-7	TRBV7-2	once	.	TGTGCCAGCACCTCGAATAGCTATGAGCAGTACTTC	CASTSNSYEQYF
TRBJ1-1	TRBV18	.	.	TGTGCCAGCTCACCAACATCGGGGGACACTGAAGCTTTCTTT	CASSPTSGDTEAFF
TRBJ2-5	TRBV7-2	.	.	TGTGCCAGCAGCTTAGATGGGGGGGCGCGTGGGGAGACCCAGTACTTC	CASSLDGGARGETQYF
TRBJ2-7	TRBV6-1	.	TRBD2	TGTGCCAGCAGTGAAGGCGAGGGACTAGTTTCTTACGAGCAGTACTTC	CASSEGEGLVSYEQYF
TRBJ2-1	TRBV4-3	.	TRBD2	TGCGCCAGCAGCCAAGTGAGCGGGGGGCCCTACAATGAGCAGTTCTTC	CASSQVSGGPYNEQFF
TRBJ2-7	TRBV5-5	.	TRBD1	TGTGCCAGCAGCTGGGGACAGGGGGTCTACGAGCAGTACTTC	CASSWGQGVYEQYF
TRBJ2-1	TRBV6-1	.	.	TGTGCCAGCAGTGAATCTGCTAGGTCCATTTACAATGAGCAGTTCTTC	CASSESARSIYNEQFF
TRBJ1-1	TRBV20-1	.	.	TGCAGTGCTCTCAGTTACACTGAAGCTTTCTTT	CSALSYTEAFF
TRBJ2-3	TRBV30	.	TRBD2	TGTGCCTGGAGTATGGCGGGAGCCGCCACAGATACGCAGTATTTT	CAWSMAGAATDTQYF
TRBJ2-1	TRBV23-1	.	.	TGCGCCAGCAGTCGAGGCAGAAATAATGAGCAGTTCTTC	CASSRGRNNEQFF
TRBJ1-1	TRBV6-5	.	.	TGTGCCAGCAGTCGAGAGCGGGGCACTGAAGCTTTCTTT	CASSRERGTEAFF
TRBJ1-2	TRBV4-1	.	TRBD1	TGCGCCAGCAGCCAAGGGCGGGACAGTTTTTATGGCTACACCTTC	CASSQGRDSFYGYTF
TRBJ2-1	TRBV7-3	.	.	TGTGCCAGCAGCTTCCGGGGAACCCCCTACAATGAGCAGTTCTTC	CASSFRGTPYNEQFF
TRBJ2-7	TRBV28	.	TRBD1	TGTGCCAGCAGAACAGGGGGCTCCTACGAGCAGTACTTC	CASRTGGSYEQYF
TRBJ2-7	TRBV27	.	TRBD2	TGTGCCAGCAGCCAGTCGGGGGGGCGAGCCTACGAGCAGTACTTC	CASSQSGGRAYEQYF
TRBJ2-7	TRBV6-6	.	.	TGTGCCAGCAGCCGCGAGGTTGGGGCCATCTACGAGCAGTACTTC	CASSREVGAIYEQYF
TRBJ1-2	TRBV30	.	.	TGTGCCTGGAGTGTGGACAGTTTAAACTATGGCTACACCTTC	CAWSVDSLNYGYTF
TRBJ2-1	TRBV29-1	few	TRBD2	TGCAGCGTTGGAGAACTAGCGAGCAATGAGCAGTTCTTC	CSVGELASNEQFF
TRBJ2-7	TRBV7-2	.	.	TGTGCCAGCAGCTTAGTTCGCGTATCCGAGCAGTACTTC	CASSLVRVSEQYF
TRBJ2-5	TRBV28	.	TRBD1	TGTGCCAGCAGTTTGACAGGGAAAGAGACCCAGTACTTC	CASSLTGKETQYF
TRBJ1-1	TRBV18	.	.	TGTGCCAGCTCACCACCAGGACAGAACACTGAAGCTTTCTTT	CASSPPGQNTEAFF
TRBJ2-5	TRBV5-1	once	.	TGCGCCACCTCCACCTGGGGCCCCGGAGAGACCCAGTACTTC	CATSTWGPGETQYF
TRBJ1-2	TRBV7-9	.	.	TGTGCCAGCAGCTTAAGCATTTCGGGGGACTATGGCTACACCTTC	CASSLSISGDYGYTF
TRBJ1-4	TRBV30	.	TRBD1	TGTGCCTGGAGTGGAGGGGGACAGGGTCTGTTTTTT	CAWSGGGQGLFF
TRBJ2-1	TRBV7-8	.	.	TGTGCCAGCAGCTTAGTTAGCGGCACCTACAATGAGCAGTTCTTC	CASSLVSGTYNEQFF
TRBJ2-1	TRBV4-2	.	.	TGTGCCAGCAGCCCTCAGGGGGGTGAGCAGTTCTTC	CASSPQGGEQFF
TRBJ2-7	TRBV6-1	.	TRBD2	TGTGCCAGCAGTGAACCGGTAGCGGGGGGTGGGAGGTACGAGCAGTACTTC	CASSEPVAGGGRYEQYF
TRBJ2-1	TRBV7-2	.	.	TGTGCCAGCAGCTTCCAGGGTCGAGAGCAGTTCTTC	CASSFQGREQFF
TRBJ1-6	TRBV4-1	.	.	TGCGCCAGTAACAGGGCTGGATCCTATAATTCACCCCTCCACTTT	CASNRAGSYNSPLHF
TRBJ2-1	TRBV2	.	TRBD2	TGTGCCAGCAGTGTACGGACTAGCTTGCCGTCCTACAATGAGCAGTTCTTC	CASSVRTSLPSYNEQFF
TRBJ2-1	TRBV9	few	.	TGTGCCAGCAGCGTAGTGATGAGCTCCTACAATGAGCAGTTCTTC	CASSVVMSSYNEQFF
TRBJ2-7	TRBV9	.	.	TGTGCCAGCAGCGTAGGGGGGGGCGGGGACGAGCAGTACTTC	CASSVGGGGDEQYF
TRBJ2-4	TRBV19	.	TRBD2	TGTGCCAGTAGTATAGATCCCGCTACTAGCGGGGAGGACAAAAACATTCAGTACTTC	CASSIDPATSGEDKNIQYF
TRBJ2-1	TRBV11-2	.	.	TGTGCCAGCAGCGGGCCTAGCGACGGAATAGACAATGAGCAGTTCTTC	CASSGPSDGIDNEQFF
TRBJ1-3	TRBV28	.	.	TGTGCCAGCAGCGAAAGGGGAAATACCATATATTTT	CASSERGNTIYF
TRBJ2-7	TRBV19	once	.	TGTGCCAGTAGTGAGGGTTCCTACGAGCAGTACTTC	CASSEGSYEQYF
TRBJ2-3	TRBV27	.	.	TGTGCCAGCAGCCAGGACAGCCGTAGCACAGATACGCAGTATTTT	CASSQDSRSTDTQYF
TRBJ1-2	TRBV19	.	TRBD1	TGTGCCAGTAGTACCGCCGGGACAGGACGATTCTATGACTATGGCTACACCTTC	CASSTAGTGRFYDYGYTF
TRBJ1-6	TRBV7-8	.	.	TGTGCCAGCAGCTTATCTCACCCCCCGAGTCACCTCCACTTT	CASSLSHPPSHLHF
TRBJ2-1	TRBV4-3	.	.	TGCGCCAGCAGCCAAGAGATGCCGGGACTGAGTTTAGGTGAGCAGTTCTTC	CASSQEMPGLSLGEQFF
TRBJ2-7	TRBV6-5	.	.	TGTGCCAGCAGTCGGACAGCTCTTTACTACGAGCAGTACTTC	CASSRTALYYEQYF
TRBJ1-6	TRBV18	.	TRBD1	TGTGCCAGCTCACCGACAGGGGATAATTCACCCCTCCACTTT	CASSPTGDNSPLHF
TRBJ2-3	TRBV10-3	.	TRBD2	TGTGCCATCAGTGGACAAGCGGGGGGGCAAGTAGATACGCAGTATTTT	CAISGQAGGQVDTQYF
TRBJ1-1	TRBV27	.	.	TGTGCCAGCAGTTTGGGAGGACGTGAAGCTTTCTTT	CASSLGGREAFF
TRBJ2-2	TRBV29-1	.	.	TGCAGCGTTATAGGGGAAAACACCGGGGAGCTGTTTTTT	CSVIGENTGELFF
TRBJ1-2	TRBV9	.	TRBD1	TGTGCCAGCAGCGGGGGGACAGGAGGCTACACCTTC	CASSGGTGGYTF
TRBJ1-1	TRBV27	.	TRBD1	TGTGCCAGCAGTTTCGGGACAGGGGGCACTGAAGCTTTCTTT	CASSFGTGGTEAFF
TRBJ1-4	TRBV27	.	TRBD1	TGTGCCAGCAGTCCGCAGGAAAACACAGGGGTAGATGAAAAACTGTTTTTT	CASSPQENTGVDEKLFF
TRBJ1-5	TRBV7-2	.	TRBD1	TGTGCCAGCAGCTTACAGGGGGCGCTTTCCCAGCCCCAGCATTTT	CASSLQGALSQPQHF
TRBJ2-3	TRBV10-3	.	.	TGTGCCATCAGTGACTCCCGACCGGGGGACACAGATACGCAGTATTTT	CAISDSRPGDTDTQYF
TRBJ1-1	TRBV7-9	.	TRBD1	TGTGCCAGCAGCAAACTAGACAGGGTAGGCGCTGAAGCTTTCTTT	CASSKLDRVGAEAFF
TRBJ2-5	TRBV6-1	.	.	TGTGCCAGCAGTGAAGGTAATAGCGGACACGAGTTGTTCGAGACCCAGTACTTC	CASSEGNSGHELFETQYF
TRBJ1-1	TRBV5-1	few	TRBD1	TGCGCCAGCAGCTACCGGGACAGAGACACTGAAGCTTTCTTT	CASSYRDRDTEAFF
TRBJ1-1	TRBV7-3	.	TRBD1	TGTGCCAGCAGCCCGGGTGGGACAGGCAGAAAGGAAGCTTTCTTT	CASSPGGTGRKEAFF
TRBJ1-5	TRBV6-6	.	TRBD1	TGTGCCAGCAGCCTGGACAGGGGCAATCAGCCCCAGCATTTT	CASSLDRGNQPQHF
TRBJ1-2	TRBV7-2	.	.	TGTGCCAGCAGCTTAGAACGTTGGGCAGGACTTGGCTACACCTTC	CASSLERWAGLGYTF
TRBJ2-7	TRBV7-2	.	.	TGTGCCAGCAGCTCCGCAAGAAGGACAGTCGAGCAGTACTTC	CASSSARRTVEQYF
TRBJ2-3	TRBV9	.	TRBD2	TGTGCCAGCAGCGTAGGACTAGCGGGGTCAAGAGATACGCAATATTTT	CASSVGLAGSRDTQYF